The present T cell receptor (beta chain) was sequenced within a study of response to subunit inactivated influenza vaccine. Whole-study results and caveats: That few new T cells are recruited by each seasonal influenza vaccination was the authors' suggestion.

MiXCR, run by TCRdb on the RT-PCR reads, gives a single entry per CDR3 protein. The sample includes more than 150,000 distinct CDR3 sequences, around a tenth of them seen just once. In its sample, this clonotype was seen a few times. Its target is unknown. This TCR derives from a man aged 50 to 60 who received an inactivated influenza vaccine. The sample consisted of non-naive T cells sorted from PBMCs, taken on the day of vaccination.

CDR3 in DNA: TGTGCCATCAGCGCACGCCACGAGCAGTACTTC. Translation: CAISARHEQYF. V gene TRBV10-3 combines with J gene TRBJ2-7; D uncertain. The CDR3 is made up of 11 amino acids. Germline V gives CDR1 ENHRY, CDR2 SYGVKD. Trimming pared 6 bases from V and 5 bases from J, leaving 8 bases between.